This TCR beta chain originates from a study of blood T cells in healthy people across ages. In terms of origin and age, donors were healthy Caucasian individuals from Russia aged roughly 6 to 95. The study isolated at least 7 million PBMCs from each sample. Study observations and caveats: The lack of PBMC sorting stopped any conclusive naive versus antigen-experienced comparison. Donors of long life had a larger count of naive CD4+ cells and greater diversity than aged donors.

This clonotype was seen only a few times. Its specificity is unknown. A second PCR, run for about 7 to 11 cycles, used a sample-barcoded 5' primer plus a J-beta primer mix. TCRdb fed the 5' RACE reads into MiXCR, producing one record per CDR3 protein. This repertoire shows over 600,000 distinct CDR3 sequences, roughly three fifths found once; its top ten account for approximately 24%. This receptor was taken from a man aged 35 to 55 in good health. The sequenced sample consisted of blood.

The DNA of the CDR3 is TGTGCCAGCAGCCAAGGGCGGGAGTATGGGACAGATACGCAGTATTTT. Amino acids: CASSQGREYGTDTQYF. This chain joins TRBV14 and TRBJ2-3, with 7 bases fitting TRBD2. Germline loops: CDR1 SGHDN, CDR2 FVKESK. This CDR3 has 16 residues. V was pared by 1 base and J by 3 bases, with 7 bases of the junction left unmatched.